Presented here are 19 T cell receptor beta chains from one specimen sequenced in a study of cytomegalovirus exposure and HLA in healthy donors. The primer mix had 60 Vbeta and 13 Jbeta primers. The repertoire was sequenced with immunoSEQ multiplex PCR; TCRdb's copy has only in-frame clones and lacks some. Of around 200,000 clones in the sample, more than 75% were seen once. Sequencing was performed on PBMCs. The receptor source for this set is a woman in her fifties or sixties in good health and CMV-seropositive.

The chain employs TRBV10-3 and TRBJ1-1; possibly TRBD1 for D (5 bases). The CDR3 totals 15 residues. The germline V gene encodes CDR1 ENHRY and CDR2 SYGVKD. V lost 2 bases and J 0 bases, leaving 10 bases between the germline ends. In nucleotides, the CDR3 is TGTGCCATCAGTGAGGAGGGACTCCTGAACACTGAAGCTTTCTTT. Amino acid sequence: CAISEEGLLNTEAFF.

Here the CDR3 reads CASSERGGQGLDTQYF. The CDR3 DNA follows: TGTGCCAGCAGCGAGAGGGGGGGACAGGGACTAGATACGCAGTATTTT. The chain carries TRBV9 and TRBJ2-3; TRBD1 agrees at 9 bases. Germline V gene data show CDR1 as SGDLS and CDR2 as YYNGEE. The CDR3 contains 16 residues. With V trimmed by 3 bases and J by 5 bases, 10 bases remained unmatched.

The chain uses TRBV11-2 and TRBJ1-1, with D possibly being TRBD1 (5 bases). The V end lost 0 bases, the J end lost 1 base, and 12 bases lay between the germline ends. This CDR3 region has 16 residues. Germline V lookup: CDR1 SGHAT, CDR2 FQNNGV. The CDR3 DNA is TGTGCCAGCAGCTTAGAGGGGGGGGACTGGAACACTGAAGCTTTCTTT. It encodes CASSLEGGDWNTEAFF.

The genes are TRBV14 and TRBJ1-4; tentative D call: TRBD1 (6 bases). Between the trimmed V and J ends, which lost 0 bases and 7 bases, there was a span of 12 bases. CDR1 SGHDN and CDR2 FVKESK come from the germline V gene. CDR3 length: 15 amino acids. The CDR3 region has the DNA TGTGCCAGCAGCCAAGATAGACGGGGGGCTGAAAAACTGTTTTTT. Translated, it gives CASSQDRRGAEKLFF.

V and J are TRBV9 and TRBJ2-3, with D possibly being TRBD1 (5 bases). Per germline, CDR1 SGDLS and CDR2 YYNGEE. The ends were cut back, 4 bases at V and 0 bases at J, with 15 bases in the middle. The CDR3 has 16 amino acids. The CDR3 DNA is TGTGCCAGCAGCCCCCGCCAGGGAACTAGCACAGATACGCAGTATTTT. It specifies CASSPRQGTSTDTQYF.

The chain has TRBV5-4 and TRBJ1-2; D might be TRBD1 (6 bases). This CDR3 has 13 residues. Germline V CDR1 and CDR2: SGHNT, YYREEE (reference sequence). V lost 4 bases to trimming and J lost 4 bases, with 11 bases between them. DNA of the CDR3: TGTGCCAGCAGCAACAGGGAGGGCTATGGCTACACCTTC. This translates into CASSNREGYGYTF.

This sequence joins TRBV30 and TRBJ1-2; D call uncertain. Germline V gives CDR1 GTSNPN, CDR2 SVGIG (reference sequence). The CDR3 length is 13 residues. The CDR3 sequence is CASTTEAAYGYTF. The CDR3 nucleotides read TGTGCTTCGACCACGGAGGCAGCCTATGGCTACACCTTC.

This sequence joins TRBV2 and TRBJ2-1, with 8 bases identical to TRBD1. This CDR3 spans 15 amino acids. From germline, CDR1 is SNHLY and CDR2 FYNNEI. With 4 bases clipped from V and 4 bases from J, the junction kept 6 bases outside the gene matches. CDR3 sequence reads: CASSGEQGAYNEQFF. The CDR3, as DNA: TGTGCCAGCAGTGGTGAGCAGGGGGCTTACAATGAGCAGTTCTTC. Full variable domain (missing parts from reference TRBV2 and TRBJ2-1): EPEVTQTPSHQVTQMGQEVILRCVPISNHLYFYWYRQILGQKVEFLVSFYNNEISEKSEIFDDQFSVERPDGSNFTLKIRSTKLEDSAMYFCASSGEQGAYNEQFFGPGTRLTVL.

The CDR3: CASSPLGGNEQYF. CDR3 nucleotide sequence: TGTGCCAGCAGCCCCCTGGGGGGAAACGAGCAGTACTTC. The chain is built from TRBV7-2 and TRBJ2-7, with D possibly TRBD2 on 6 matching bases. Trimming cost V 5 bases and J 5 bases, with 13 bases left between them. Per germline, CDR1 SGHTA and CDR2 FQGNSA. The CDR3 spans 13 residues.

The rearrangement links TRBV2 to TRBJ2-7; weak D call: TRBD1 (6 bases). V dropped 7 bases and J dropped 0 bases, with 13 bases sitting between them. The germline V gene encodes CDR1 SNHLY and CDR2 FYNNEI. The CDR3 runs 14 residues. The CDR3 nucleotides read TGTGCCAGCATCCCTGACAGGAGCTCCTACGAGCAGTACTTC. Its protein is CASIPDRSSYEQYF.

The J gene is TRBJ1-5, the V gene TRBV6-5, with D possibly matching TRBD1 (5 bases). The length of the CDR3 is 14 residues. Looked up from germline, CDR1 is MNHEY and CDR2 is SVGAGI. Trimming took 6 bases from V and 1 from J, leaving 10 bases between them. The CDR3 loop reads CASRAGPSNQPQHF. CDR3 nucleotides: TGTGCCAGCAGGGCAGGGCCGAGCAATCAGCCCCAGCATTTT.

The rearrangement uses TRBV11-2 and TRBJ2-7, with TRBD2 as a possible D gene (6 bases). V gave up 3 bases and J gave up 2 bases, with 14 bases separating them. Germline CDR1 SGHAT, CDR2 FQNNGV. This CDR3 is 15 amino acids long. The DNA for the CDR3 is TGTGCCAGCAGCTTGGAGGGATCTCTAGCCTACGAGCAGTACTTC. Protein sequence: CASSLEGSLAYEQYF. The variable domain in full, completed from reference TRBV11-2 and TRBJ2-7, reads EAGVAQSPRYKIIEKRQSVAFWCNPISGHATLYWYQQILGQGPKLLIQFQNNGVVDDSQLPKDRFSAERLKGVDSTLKIQPAKLEDSAVYLCASSLEGSLAYEQYFGPGTRLTVT.

The chain is built from TRBV7-9 and TRBJ1-2; TRBD1 agrees at 9 bases. The CDR3 consists of 15 residues. CDR1 SEHNR and CDR2 FQNEAQ come from the germline V gene (reference sequence). Trimming took 5 bases from V and 8 from J; bases not matched to a gene: 12. In DNA form, the CDR3 reads TGTGCCAGCAGCCCCAAACAGGGGGCGCGGGGAGGCTACACCTTC. This translates into CASSPKQGARGGYTF.

In this sample, this clone turned up once. This chain connects TRBV9 to TRBJ2-2, with a weak D call TRBD2 (6 bases). With 5 bases removed from V and 1 base from J, the gap between germline ends came to 6 bases. Germline-derived CDR1 and CDR2 are SGDLS and YYNGEE. CDR3 length: 13 residues. In DNA form, the CDR3 reads TGTGCCAGCAGGGGGGGGAACACCGGGGAGCTGTTTTTT. This encodes CASRGGNTGELFF. Full variable domain (outside the CDR3, taken from reference TRBV9 and TRBJ2-2): DSGVTQTPKHLITATGQRVTLRCSPRSGDLSVYWYQQSLDQGLQFLIQYYNGEERAKGNILERFSAQQFPDLHSELNLSSLELGDSALYFCASRGGNTGELFFGEGSRLTVL.

This rearrangement joins TRBV5-1 to TRBJ2-1; the match to TRBD1 covers 7 bases. Germline V gene sequence: CDR1 SGHRS, CDR2 YFSETQ. The CDR3 length is 15 residues. V lost 0 bases to trimming and J lost 5 bases; unmatched junction nucleotides: 5. CDR3 protein: CASSLGRGTNNEQFF. The CDR3 DNA reads as TGCGCCAGCAGCTTGGGCAGGGGGACCAACAATGAGCAGTTCTTC.

As regards this clone: The junction and the germline gene differ at one end; a read error may be behind it. The chain uses TRBV7-9 and TRBJ2-1, with 7 positions matching TRBD1. The CDR3 is made up of 16 amino acids. The V gene's germline CDR1 is SEHNR and CDR2 FQNEAQ (reference sequence). CDR3 sequence reads: CSSNSRVGQSYNEQFF. The CDR3 DNA reads TGTTCCAGCAACTCCAGGGTGGGACAGTCCTACAATGAGCAGTTCTTC.

V gene TRBV10-1 combines with J gene TRBJ2-7, with 7 bases matching TRBD1. Germline CDR1 and CDR2: WNHNN and SYGVQD (reference sequence). Trimming removed 7 bases from V and 9 bases from J; junction bases left unmatched: 12. The CDR3 is 13 amino acids. In DNA, the CDR3 is TGCGCCAGCAATCGACAGGGTTGGGTCGGGCAGTACTTC. It translates to CASNRQGWVGQYF.

A note on this clone: This is likely a read error, given that the CDR3 carries no conserved phenylalanine or tryptophan at its end. V gene TRBV2 combines with J gene TRBJ2-3, with TRBD2 identical over 13 bases. This CDR3 comprises 14 residues. V was clipped by 5 bases and J by 8 bases; unmatched bases: 4. CDR1 and CDR2 from the germline V gene are SNHLY and FYNNEI. This CDR3 reads CASSPRTSGGTQYL. The CDR3, as DNA: TGTGCCAGCAGTCCTCGGACTAGCGGGGGTACGCAGTATCTT.

This chain links TRBV19 with TRBJ1-6; D is uncertain. The germline V gene has CDR1 LNHDA and CDR2 SQIVND (reference sequence). CDR3 size: 14 residues. The V gene lost 6 bases and the J gene lost 7 bases, with 13 bases spanning the gap. The DNA for the CDR3 is TGTGCCAGTAGCACCTCCGGGAGCAATTCACCCCTCCACTTT. Amino acid sequence: CASSTSGSNSPLHF.